Presented here are 30 T cell receptor beta chains from one specimen sequenced in a study of T cells in Graves' hyperthyroidism and ophthalmopathy. From RNA transcripts, TCR beta CDR3 regions were amplified. TCR CDR3 underwent first-round RT-PCR with the HTBI primer set. Via MiXCR, TCRdb re-called the multiplex PCR reads, giving one row per CDR3 protein. The table includes a few hundred thousand distinct CDR3 sequences, 14% detected once. Sequencing was performed on blood. The receptors stem from a woman in her 30s with Graves' ophthalmopathy.

This clonotype was counted many times. J is TRBJ1-5 and V is TRBV27; no definite D call. V was pared by 2 bases and J by 0 bases, with 8 bases between. This CDR3 contains 15 residues. CDR1 and CDR2 (germline): MNHEY, SMNVEV (reference sequence). CDR3: CASSLGLNSNQPQHF. The DNA of the CDR3 is TGTGCCAGCAGTTTAGGGTTGAATAGCAATCAGCCCCAGCATTTT.

This clonotype was picked up many times. This sequence joins TRBV7-9 and TRBJ1-4, with 7 positions matching TRBD1. J lost 0 bases, V lost 4 bases, and 11 bases had no gene match. This CDR3 region has 18 residues. Germline V lookup: CDR1 SEHNR, CDR2 FQNEAQ (reference sequence). CDR3 DNA: TGTGCCAGCAGCTGGACACCGGGACAGATTACAACTAATGAAAAACTGTTTTTT. It codes for CASSWTPGQITTNEKLFF.

At least ten counts were recorded for this clonotype. The V call is TRBV5-1, the J call TRBJ1-6, with 8 bases that match TRBD1. This CDR3 has 15 residues. Looked up from germline, CDR1 is SGHRS and CDR2 is YFSETQ. V lost 4 bases, J lost 8 bases, and 8 bases stayed unmatched. The CDR3 sequence: CASSAGGLADSPLHF. In DNA, the CDR3 is TGCGCCAGCAGCGCAGGGGGCCTTGCCGATTCACCCCTCCACTTT.

In its sample, this clonotype was seen many times. V is TRBV7-9 and J is TRBJ1-1; D is ambiguous. CDR3 length equals 14 residues. With 2 bases removed from V and 6 bases from J, the gap between germline ends came to 13 bases. CDR1 SEHNR and CDR2 FQNEAQ come from the germline V gene (reference sequence). This CDR3 is CASSLPEGIPEAFF. CDR3 in DNA: TGTGCCAGCAGCTTACCTGAGGGCATCCCTGAAGCTTTCTTT. Using reference TRBV7-9 and TRBJ1-1 for the parts outside the CDR3, the full variable domain is DTGVSQNPRHKITKRGQNVTFRCDPISEHNRLYWYRQTLGQGPEFLTYFQNEAQLEKSRLLSDRFSAERPKGSFSTLEIQRTEQGDSAMYLCASSLPEGIPEAFFGQGTRLTVV.

This clonotype was found a few times. The V gene is TRBV7-2, the J gene TRBJ2-1; 10 nucleotides agree with TRBD2. Germline-derived CDR1 and CDR2 are SGHTA and FQGNSA. CDR3 length equals 15 residues. V was clipped by 1 base and J by 13 bases; unmatched bases: 10. The CDR3 sequence: CASSLVSGGSGGQFF. The CDR3 DNA follows: TGTGCCAGCAGCTTAGTTAGCGGGGGGAGCGGGGGCCAGTTCTTC.

V and J are TRBV6-2 or TRBV6-3 and TRBJ1-1, with 11 bases that match TRBD1. V lost 2 bases to trimming and J lost 11 bases; unmatched junction nucleotides: 4. There are 13 residues in the CDR3. Germline V CDR1 and CDR2: MNHEY, SVGEGT. The CDR3 protein is CASSYLGQGAAFF. In nucleotides, the CDR3 is TGTGCCAGCAGTTACCTTGGACAGGGGGCGGCTTTCTTT.

Of note for this clonotype: A much larger clone differs from this one at a single base, so this may be a read error. The gene calls are TRBV2 and TRBJ2-7; no clear D. The CDR3 consists of 12 residues. The germline V and J ends were trimmed by 8 bases and 6 bases, with 14 bases remaining between them. Germline loops: CDR1 SNHLY, CDR2 FYNNEI. CDR3 loop: CASAVLQCEQYF. CDR3 nucleotides: TGTGCCAGCGCAGTTTTACAGTGCGAGCAGTACTTC.

This clonotype was counted many times. The chain carries TRBV20-1 and TRBJ2-1; TRBD2 aligns across 8 bases. This CDR3 has 17 amino acids. V lost 0 bases and J lost 4; bases outside the gene matches: 11. Germline-derived CDR1 and CDR2 are DFQATT and SNEGSKA (reference sequence). For the CDR3, the DNA is TGCAGTGCTAGAGATCTCATGTCGGGGGGGATTTACAATGAGCAGTTCTTC. Amino acids: CSARDLMSGGIYNEQFF.

The rearrangement links TRBV28 to TRBJ2-7; 9 bases match TRBD2. Per germline, CDR1 MDHEN and CDR2 SYDVKM. The CDR3 sequence is 15 residues long. J was trimmed by 2 bases and V by 4 bases; bases with no gene match: 6. The CDR3 DNA reads as TGTGCCAGCAGTTCATTAGCGGGGGAGCCCTACGAGCAGTACTTC. Translating gives CASSSLAGEPYEQYF.

The gene calls are TRBV12-3 or TRBV12-4 and TRBJ2-3, with TRBD2 matching over 8 bases. V gave up 6 bases and J gave up 5 bases; unmatched junction bases: 10. The CDR3 is 15 residues long. CDR3 nucleotide sequence: TGTGCCAGCAGCTCCTTGGGGCGGGGGGAAGATACGCAGTATTTT. Amino acids: CASSSLGRGEDTQYF.

This clonotype was seen only once. This chain links TRBV3-1 with TRBJ2-1; D is ambiguous. Deletions cut 4 bases from V and 3 bases from J, with 13 bases between. This CDR3 contains 15 residues. Germline V gene lookup returns CDR1 LGHDT and CDR2 YNNKEL (reference sequence). For the CDR3, the DNA is TGTGCCAGCAGCCTATGGGCGGCCGGCTACAATGAGCAGTTCTTC. Translated: CASSLWAAGYNEQFF.

There are many counts of this clonotype. The chain couples TRBV7-3 to TRBJ2-3; 12 bases match TRBD2. The J segment lost 5 bases and the V segment lost 5 bases, leaving 8 bases of the junction unmatched. The CDR3 length is 16 residues. Germline-derived CDR1 and CDR2 are SGHTA and FQGTGA. The CDR3 bases are TGTGCCAGCAGCGGACCTAGCGGGGGGGCCATAGATACGCAGTATTTT. This translates into CASSGPSGGAIDTQYF.

The chain recombines TRBV10-2 with TRBJ1-6; tentatively, D is TRBD1 (5 bases). There are 17 residues in the CDR3. V lost 4 bases and J 8 bases, leaving 21 bases between the germline ends. CDR1 WSHSY and CDR2 SAAADI come from the germline V gene. The CDR3 region is CASSGSGLGSFDSPLHF. The CDR3, as DNA: TGCGCCAGCAGTGGGTCAGGGCTCGGGTCTTTCGATTCACCCCTCCACTTT.

This clonotype appeared many times. The chain carries TRBV6-1 and TRBJ2-3; D ambiguous. The CDR3 covers 13 residues. Between the trimmed V and J ends, which lost 8 bases and 2 bases, there was a span of 11 bases. CDR1 is MNHNS and CDR2 is SASEGT in the germline V gene. CDR3 in amino acids: CASWRPYTDTQYF. CDR3 nucleotide sequence: TGTGCCAGCTGGCGGCCCTACACAGATACGCAGTATTTT.

This clonotype has a count of ten or more. This chain joins TRBV11-2 and TRBJ1-1; D gene ambiguous. V shed 4 bases and J shed 2 bases, with 11 bases lying between them. Germline CDR1 and CDR2: SGHAT and FQNNGV. The CDR3 loop spans 14 amino acids. Here the CDR3 DNA reads TGTGCCAGCAGCTCCCAGGACTCCAACACTGAAGCTTTCTTT. This encodes CASSSQDSNTEAFF.

This clonotype was found many times. The chain is built from TRBV28 and TRBJ1-2, with 8 nucleotides matching TRBD1. CDR1 is MDHEN, CDR2 SYDVKM, per germline. The trim removed 6 bases at V and 7 bases at J, leaving 4 bases unmatched. The CDR3 has 12 residues. The CDR3 DNA follows: TGTGCCAGCAGCGGGACAGGTCCTGGCTACACCTTC. Translating it yields CASSGTGPGYTF.

Many counts were recorded for this clonotype. The chain is built from TRBV30 and TRBJ1-1, with a weak D call TRBD1 (6 bases). Germline CDR1 and CDR2: GTSNPN and SVGIG (reference sequence). Deletions cut 6 bases from V and 8 bases from J, with 16 bases between. The CDR3 runs 12 residues. This CDR3 reads CACRGPISEAFF. The DNA for the CDR3 is TGTGCCTGTCGGGGGCCGATTTCCGAAGCTTTCTTT.

This clonotype was seen repeatedly, ten times or more. This chain links TRBV3-1 with TRBJ2-7, with TRBD1 identical over 10 bases. Losses at the gene ends were 1 base for V and 2 bases for J; bases not matched to a gene: 11. CDR1 is LGHDT, CDR2 YNNKEL, per germline (reference sequence). The CDR3 is made up of 18 amino acids. CDR3: CASSQVSGAGTGAYEQYF. The DNA for the CDR3 is TGTGCCAGCAGCCAAGTCTCGGGGGCCGGGACAGGGGCCTACGAGCAGTACTTC.

This clonotype appeared a few times. The V gene is TRBV20-1, the J gene TRBJ1-6, with D unclear. V gave up 3 bases and J gave up 4 bases, with 10 bases separating them. The CDR3 extends over 14 amino acids. CDR1 DFQATT and CDR2 SNEGSKA come from the germline V gene (reference sequence). The CDR3: CSASSRSYNSPLHF. In nucleotides, the CDR3 is TGCAGTGCTAGCTCGCGCAGTTATAATTCACCCCTCCACTTT.

In this sample, this clonotype turned up many times. The chain links TRBV6-5 to TRBJ2-6, with D unclear. V lost 1 base and J lost 0, with 10 bases in between. Germline CDR1 is MNHEY and CDR2 is SVGAGI. The CDR3 runs 17 residues. Written as DNA, the CDR3 is TGTGCCAGCAGTTACTTTCCTCTACCCTCTGGGGCCAACGTCCTGACTTTC. This translates into CASSYFPLPSGANVLTF.

This clonotype was recorded at least ten times. The chain combines TRBV20-1 with TRBJ1-1; 7 nucleotides line up with TRBD1. The CDR3 consists of 13 residues. V lost 5 bases to trimming and J lost 5 bases; unmatched junction nucleotides: 8. Looked up from germline, CDR1 is DFQATT and CDR2 is SNEGSKA (reference sequence). The CDR3 here is CSAEQGSGTEAFF. For the CDR3, the DNA is TGCAGTGCTGAACAGGGGAGTGGGACTGAAGCTTTCTTT.

This chain connects TRBV27 to TRBJ1-5; D is uncertain. The CDR3 loop spans 10 amino acids. V was pared by 4 bases and J by 14 bases, with 9 bases between. Germline-derived CDR1 and CDR2 are MNHEY and SMNVEV (reference sequence). The CDR3 sequence: CASSSRLKHF. CDR3 in DNA: TGTGCCAGCAGTTCTCGCTTGAAGCATTTT.

As regards this clonotype: Given a much more abundant clone one base away, this may be a read error. This chain joins TRBV20-1 and TRBJ1-5, with D maybe TRBD1 (6 bases). Germline V lookup: CDR1 DFQATT, CDR2 SNEGSKA (reference sequence). The CDR3 covers 14 residues. The CDR3 bases are TGCAGTGCTACGACAGGCGACATAGCGGGGTCCCAGGATTTT. It is translated as CSATTGDIAGSQDF.

In its sample, this clonotype was seen many times. The chain carries TRBV28 and TRBJ1-4; tentative D call: TRBD1 (6 bases). The V gene's germline CDR1 is MDHEN and CDR2 SYDVKM. The CDR3 spans 16 residues. The V end was cut by 1 base, the J end by 8 bases, with 17 bases between. CDR3 sequence reads: CASSLLGGGEDEKLFF. In nucleotides, the CDR3 is TGTGCCAGCAGTTTATTAGGGGGGGGAGAAGACGAAAAACTGTTTTTT.

V gene TRBV15 combines with J gene TRBJ2-7; D gene uncertain. With 8 bases removed from V and 2 bases from J, the gap between germline ends came to 13 bases. The germline V gene has CDR1 LNHNV and CDR2 YYDKDF (reference sequence). CDR3 length equals 13 residues. The CDR3, as DNA: TGTGCCACCGATGAAAAACATCCCTACGAGCAGTACTTC. It encodes CATDEKHPYEQYF.

This clonotype has a count of ten or more. V gene TRBV7-8 combines with J gene TRBJ1-2; D may be TRBD1 (6 bases). The CDR3 covers 13 residues. With 5 bases removed from V and 7 bases from J, the gap between germline ends came to 14 bases. Germline-derived CDR1 and CDR2 are SGHVS and FQNEAQ. The CDR3 DNA follows: TGTGCCAGCAGCGATCAGGGGAGTCGTGGCTACACCTTC. Translating gives CASSDQGSRGYTF.

This clonotype was picked up a small number of times. This rearrangement joins TRBV2 to TRBJ2-1; D gene uncertain. Trimming took off 10 bases at V and 4 bases at J, with 20 bases between the two ends. The CDR3 totals 15 residues. Germline values: CDR1 SNHLY, CDR2 FYNNEI. CDR3 amino acids: CATIFSAERYNEQFF. Written as DNA, the CDR3 is TGTGCCACCATCTTTTCGGCGGAACGTTACAATGAGCAGTTCTTC.

This clonotype was seen many times. J is TRBJ2-2 and V is TRBV2; D might be TRBD1 (6 bases). Trimming removed 6 bases from V and 4 bases from J, with 15 bases in between. Germline CDR1 reads SNHLY; CDR2 reads FYNNEI. The CDR3 contains 15 residues. CDR3 amino acids: CASRLRGQSTGELFF. The CDR3 coding sequence is TGTGCCAGCAGACTCCGAGGACAGTCCACCGGGGAGCTGTTTTTT.

This clonotype was recorded at least ten times. The genes are TRBV3-1 and TRBJ1-2; 10 bases are shared with TRBD1. V shed 5 bases and J 3 bases; nucleotides not matched to a gene: 6. Germline V gene lookup returns CDR1 LGHDT and CDR2 YNNKEL (reference sequence). The CDR3 spans 15 residues. The CDR3 spells CASSVLGTGDYGYTF. The CDR3 DNA follows: TGTGCCAGCAGCGTCCTCGGGACAGGGGACTATGGCTACACCTTC.

This clonotype was observed many times. V gene TRBV2 combines with J gene TRBJ2-5, with D perhaps matching TRBD1 (6 bases). CDR3 size: 13 residues. CDR1 is SNHLY and CDR2 is FYNNEI in the germline V gene. With 6 bases removed from V and 1 base from J, the gap between germline ends came to 9 bases. For the CDR3, the DNA is TGTGCCAGCAGGGGGGCCAGCCAAGAGACCCAGTACTTC. This codes for CASRGASQETQYF.